This T cell receptor (beta chain) was documented in a study of T cells in Graves' hyperthyroidism and ophthalmopathy. Broader study findings: A 13 V-J signature model discriminated ophthalmopathy versus stable hyperthyroidism. Ophthalmopathy was predicted by the model a median of about six months ahead of onset. Peripheral blood also featured most of the thyroid clonotypes expanded above 0.001.

A word on this clonotype: What it recognizes is unknown.

The CDR3 regions of TCR beta were amplified from RNA transcripts. Using the HTBI primer set, a first-round RT-PCR was run on the TCR CDR3. TCRdb re-derived calls from the multiplex PCR reads in MiXCR, one entry per CDR3 protein. The sample contains hundreds of thousands of distinct CDR3 sequences, around 14% of which appear only once. No progression to ophthalmopathy during 18 months of follow-up defined stable disease. Germline CDR1 is SGHAT and CDR2 is FQNNGV. The CDR3 runs to 18 residues. V lost 5 bases, J lost 3 bases, and 26 bases lay in between. The material sequenced was blood. The receptor was isolated from a woman aged 18-29 years with Graves' hyperthyroidism. V usage is TRBV11-2 and J usage is TRBJ2-7, with D tentatively TRBD2 (5 bases). The CDR3 DNA follows: TGTGCCAGCAGCCCTATCAGCCGGGGTGCGAATGGGGTCTACGAGCAGTACTTC. Translation gives CASSPISRGANGVYEQYF.